The entry below gives a single TCR beta chain sequence along with its context. No antigen is known for it. The sample originates from a study of siplizumab effects on memory and regulatory T cells. Regarding the study as a whole: The authors mapped only a minor fraction of alloreactive clones to unstimulated subsets. Alloreactive CD4+ clones that could be mapped were on average about 70% Treg-derived with siplizumab, against roughly 25% in controls.

The method was immunoSEQ multiplex PCR; TCRdb's version includes in-frame clones alone and lacks a portion of them. The repertoire holds some 120,000 clones, with around 94% as singletons. Germline assignment: CDR1 LNHDA and CDR2 SQIVND (reference sequence). The CDR3 totals 12 residues. V was cut by 5 bases and J by 8 bases, with 9 bases left in between. This chain uses TRBV19 with TRBJ1-4, with D hard to call. Sample: non-Treg CD4+ T cells sorted from blood. The receptor was isolated from a human donor in good health. CDR3 in amino acids: CASSLAREKLFF. In DNA, the CDR3 is TGTGCCAGTAGTCTCGCGCGGGAAAAACTGTTTTTT. Using reference TRBV19 and TRBJ1-4 for the parts outside the CDR3, the full variable domain is DGGITQSPKYLFRKEGQNVTLSCEQNLNHDAMYWYRQDPGQGLRLIYYSQIVNDFQKGDIAEGYSVSREKKESFPLTVTSAQKNPTAFYLCASSLAREKLFFGSGTQLSVL.